Listed here are 24 T cell receptor beta chains from one sample, sequenced in a study of cytomegalovirus exposure and HLA in healthy donors. Primers for the PCR totalled 60 Vbeta and 13 Jbeta. Generated by immunoSEQ multiplex PCR, the TCRdb table keeps only in-frame clones and is missing some. The sample has 150,000 or so clones, 74% seen once. The sequencing input was PBMCs. These receptors were taken from a man between 18 and 35 years old in good health and CMV-seropositive.

The CDR3 loop reads CSVEDSGSYNEQFF. CDR3 coding DNA: TGCAGCGTTGAAGACAGTGGCTCCTACAATGAGCAGTTCTTC. The V call is TRBV29-1, the J call TRBJ2-1; unclear D gene. The CDR3 contains 14 residues. The germline V and J ends were trimmed by 0 bases and 0 bases, with 6 bases remaining between them. Germline V gene lookup returns CDR1 SQVTM and CDR2 ANQGSEA.

The chain recombines TRBV2 with TRBJ1-2; TRBD1 matches at 7 bases. This CDR3 is built from 13 residues. The ends lost 5 bases at V and 4 bases at J; junction bases unmatched: 4. Germline V gene lookup returns CDR1 SNHLY and CDR2 FYNNEI. The CDR3 protein is CASSRQGPYGYTF. CDR3 sequence (DNA): TGTGCCAGCAGTCGACAGGGCCCCTATGGCTACACCTTC.

The chain has TRBV27 and TRBJ1-2; 7 bases match TRBD1. Germline assignment: CDR1 MNHEY and CDR2 SMNVEV (reference sequence). The CDR3 is 15 amino acids. V was pared by 1 base and J by 4 bases, with 6 bases of the junction left unmatched. The CDR3 sequence is CASSLLRGLVYGYTF. CDR3 sequence (DNA): TGTGCCAGCAGTTTATTGAGGGGGCTGGTCTATGGCTACACCTTC.

The rearrangement uses TRBV5-1 and TRBJ2-3; 8 nucleotides align to TRBD1. V gave up 4 bases and J gave up 6 bases; unmatched junction bases: 10. CDR1 and CDR2 (germline): SGHRS, YFSETQ. This CDR3 region has 15 residues. CDR3 DNA: TGCGCCAGCAGCACGACAGGGGTAGGGGTGGATACGCAGTATTTT. Translation: CASSTTGVGVDTQYF.

The gene calls are TRBV9 and TRBJ2-1; 8 positions match TRBD2. The CDR3 runs to 17 residues. Looked up from germline, CDR1 is SGDLS and CDR2 is YYNGEE. Trimming cost V 4 bases and J 6 bases; bases outside gene matches: 15. The CDR3 is CASSTPGTRSGFNEQFF. The CDR3 DNA is TGTGCCAGCAGCACTCCCGGGACTAGGAGTGGCTTCAATGAGCAGTTCTTC.

The V gene is TRBV28, the J gene TRBJ1-2; 7 positions agree with TRBD1. J lost 1 base, V lost 3 bases, and 20 bases had no gene match. The CDR3 is 20 residues long. CDR1 MDHEN and CDR2 SYDVKM come from the germline V gene. CDR3 protein: CASSFIAGGRTADLNYGYTF. The DNA of the CDR3 is TGTGCCAGCAGTTTCATCGCAGGGGGGCGGACCGCCGACCTTAACTATGGCTACACCTTC.

The V and J genes are TRBV28 and TRBJ2-1; 8 bases map to TRBD1. The CDR3 length is 15 residues. Per germline, CDR1 MDHEN and CDR2 SYDVKM. The V and J ends lost 5 bases and 3 bases, in that order; junction bases with no gene match: 6. CDR3 sequence reads: CASSPGTGLYNEQFF. Written as DNA, the CDR3 is TGTGCCAGCAGTCCCGGGACAGGACTCTACAATGAGCAGTTCTTC.

The J gene is TRBJ1-4, the V gene TRBV5-1; 8 nucleotides agree with TRBD1. Germline CDR1 is SGHRS and CDR2 is YFSETQ. V was pared by 7 bases and J by 6 bases, with 8 bases of the junction left unmatched. The CDR3 has 14 amino acids. Here the CDR3 reads CASGLQGADEKLFF. The CDR3 nucleotides are TGCGCCAGCGGACTCCAGGGGGCTGATGAAAAACTGTTTTTT.

This chain links TRBV4-3 with TRBJ2-3; TRBD2 aligns across 8 bases. V lost 3 bases and J lost 1; bases outside the gene matches: 6. Germline V gene sequence: CDR1 LGHNA, CDR2 YSLEER. The CDR3 sequence is 16 residues long. The CDR3 region is CASSQVTSGRTDTQYF. The CDR3 coding sequence is TGCGCCAGCAGCCAGGTTACTAGCGGCCGCACAGATACGCAGTATTTT.

This clone has just a few counts. The chain joins TRBV28 to TRBJ2-7; 8 nucleotides align to TRBD1. Unmatched junction bases numbered 3, after V lost 2 bases and J lost 3 bases. CDR3 length equals 14 residues. Germline V gives CDR1 MDHEN, CDR2 SYDVKM. CDR3 coding DNA: TGTGCCAGCAGTTTAGGGACAGGTTACTACGAGCAGTACTTC. It is translated as CASSLGTGYYEQYF.

The J gene is TRBJ2-5, the V gene TRBV9; D gene unclear. The V gene lost 0 bases and the J gene lost 2 bases, with 8 bases spanning the gap. This CDR3 has 14 amino acids. The germline V gene has CDR1 SGDLS and CDR2 YYNGEE. The CDR3 sequence is CASSVGGTQETQYF. CDR3 DNA sequence: TGTGCCAGCAGCGTAGGTGGCACACAAGAGACCCAGTACTTC. The full variable domain, with the rest looked up from reference TRBV9 and TRBJ2-5, is DSGVTQTPKHLITATGQRVTLRCSPRSGDLSVYWYQQSLDQGLQFLIQYYNGEERAKGNILERFSAQQFPDLHSELNLSSLELGDSALYFCASSVGGTQETQYFGPGTRLLVL.

The chain joins TRBV5-1 to TRBJ1-5; 9 bases match TRBD1. CDR1 is SGHRS, CDR2 YFSETQ, per germline. V lost 5 bases to trimming and J lost 7 bases; unmatched junction nucleotides: 4. CDR3 length: 13 amino acids. CDR3 region: CASSRQGGQPQHF. The CDR3 bases are TGCGCCAGCAGTCGACAGGGGGGACAGCCCCAGCATTTT.

This chain links TRBV28 with TRBJ2-7, with D unclear. The CDR3 length is 16 residues. Trimming took 1 base from V and 0 from J, leaving 13 bases between them. CDR1 is MDHEN and CDR2 is SYDVKM in the germline V gene. CDR3 residues: CASSLLGPLRSYEQYF. CDR3 sequence (DNA): TGTGCCAGCAGTTTATTGGGCCCCCTGCGCTCCTACGAGCAGTACTTC. The variable domain in full, completed from reference TRBV28 and TRBJ2-7, reads DVKVTQSSRYLVKRTGEKVFLECVQDMDHENMFWYRQDPGLGLRLIYFSYDVKMKEKGDIPEGYSVSREKKERFSLILESASTNQTSMYLCASSLLGPLRSYEQYFGPGTRLTVT.

Only a few counts were recorded for this clone. The same CDR3 arises from other DNA sequences in this sample as well. This chain connects TRBV27 to TRBJ1-2, with TRBD1 matching 11 bases. J was trimmed by 5 bases and V by 2 bases; bases with no gene match: 1. This CDR3 has 14 amino acids. Germline loops: CDR1 MNHEY, CDR2 SMNVEV (reference sequence). The CDR3 bases are TGTGCCAGCAGTTTAGGACAGGGGGCGTATGGCTACACCTTC. It translates to CASSLGQGAYGYTF.

This clone was seen once. The rearrangement joins TRBV10-1 to TRBJ1-1; perhaps TRBD1 as D (6 bases). The CDR3 runs to 14 residues. Germline V gives CDR1 WNHNN, CDR2 SYGVQD (reference sequence). Trimming cost V 5 bases and J 6 bases, with 16 bases left between them. The CDR3 is CASSFQQGSAEAFF. The CDR3 nucleotides are TGCGCCAGCAGTTTCCAACAGGGATCAGCTGAAGCTTTCTTT.

This clone was detected only a few times. The V call is TRBV28, the J call TRBJ2-7, with TRBD1 matching over 8 bases. CDR3 length: 14 residues. Unmatched junction bases numbered 3, after V lost 2 bases and J lost 3 bases. Germline V CDR1 and CDR2: MDHEN, SYDVKM. For the CDR3, the DNA is TGTGCCAGCAGTTTACTACAGGGGGGCTACGAGCAGTACTTC. Its protein is CASSLLQGGYEQYF.

The chain has TRBV4-2 and TRBJ2-5; 8 bases match TRBD2. The germline V gene encodes CDR1 LGHNA and CDR2 YNFKEQ. The V gene end was trimmed by 0 bases and the J gene end by 5 bases; junction bases not matched to a gene: 11. The CDR3 runs to 17 residues. The CDR3 loop is CASSQDSGTRGGETQYF. CDR3 in DNA: TGTGCCAGCAGCCAAGATTCCGGGACTAGGGGTGGGGAGACCCAGTACTTC.

This chain connects TRBV7-9 to TRBJ1-1; D remains unclear. V lost 3 bases, J lost 1 base, and 6 bases lay in between. CDR1 SEHNR and CDR2 FQNEAQ come from the germline V gene (reference sequence). CDR3 length equals 13 residues. The CDR3 nucleotides read TGTGCCAGCAGCTTCCAGGAGAACACTGAAGCTTTCTTT. Its protein is CASSFQENTEAFF.

The chain links TRBV5-4 to TRBJ2-5; possible D gene TRBD1, 6 bases. Trimming removed 0 bases at V and 2 bases at J, with 8 bases between. The germline V gene has CDR1 SGHNT and CDR2 YYREEE (reference sequence). This CDR3 region has 14 residues. The CDR3 loop reads CASSLAGAQETQYF. DNA of the CDR3: TGTGCCAGCAGCTTGGCAGGGGCACAAGAGACCCAGTACTTC.

The chain is built from TRBV9 and TRBJ2-5; D is undetermined. CDR1 and CDR2 (germline): SGDLS, YYNGEE. The CDR3 extends over 11 amino acids. The V end was cut by 3 bases, the J end by 2 bases, with 2 bases between. The CDR3 here is CASSAQETQYF. CDR3 coding DNA: TGTGCCAGCAGCGCGCAAGAGACCCAGTACTTC.

The chain recombines TRBV10-2 with TRBJ1-4; a possible D gene is TRBD1 (5 bases). The V gene's germline CDR1 is WSHSY and CDR2 SAAADI. V was trimmed by 2 bases and J by 5 bases, leaving 9 bases between them. The CDR3 sequence is 14 residues long. The CDR3 region has the DNA TGCGCCAGCAGTGAGGGGGCAGTCAATGAAAAACTGTTTTTT. It translates to CASSEGAVNEKLFF.

This rearrangement joins TRBV7-2 to TRBJ2-5; TRBD1 is a possible D gene (7 bases). The germline gives CDR1 SGHTA, CDR2 FQGNSA. The CDR3 has 15 residues. The germline V and J ends were trimmed by 5 bases and 5 bases, with 18 bases remaining between them. In nucleotides, the CDR3 is TGTGCCAGCAGCCCCAGGGGGAGGAGTGGCGAGACCCAGTACTTC. Translated, it gives CASSPRGRSGETQYF.

The chain is built from TRBV10-1 and TRBJ2-7, with TRBD1 matching over 8 bases. The CDR3 contains 14 residues. The V segment lost 3 bases and the J segment 5 bases; nucleotides outside the gene matches: 6. CDR1 WNHNN and CDR2 SYGVQD come from the germline V gene (reference sequence). The CDR3 DNA reads as TGCGCCAGCAGTGATGGACAGGGTGGTAACGAGCAGTACTTC. This encodes CASSDGQGGNEQYF.

The chain links TRBV4-3 to TRBJ2-1, with D tentatively TRBD1 (5 bases). CDR1 is LGHNA and CDR2 is YSLEER in the germline V gene. Trimming left V 4 bases short and J 8 bases short, with 24 bases between. CDR3 length: 17 amino acids. CDR3 in DNA: TGCGCCAGCAGCCGCTCCCCCCCAGGCTTTACAGGCTATGAGCAGTTCTTC. Encoded protein: CASSRSPPGFTGYEQFF.